This note documents a single TCR beta chain sequence. Sequencing was performed with immunoSEQ multiplex PCR; in TCRdb, only in-frame clones are kept and a portion is missing. Here the sample spans tens of thousands of clones, 75% to 85% being singletons. The data derive from a study of blood T cell repertoires in COVID-19. V dropped 5 bases and J dropped 5; count of bases not matched to a gene: 13. Germline CDR1 and CDR2: LGHDT and YNNKEL (reference sequence). The CDR3 is 17 residues long. This clonotype was sampled from a man between 60 and 75 years old with COVID-19, enrolled during active disease. The gene calls are TRBV3-1 (or the pseudogene TRBV3-2) and TRBJ2-1; 9 bases line up with TRBD1. Sequencing was performed on peripheral blood. In DNA form, the CDR3 reads TGTGCCAGCAGCTTAACCCTCGGGACAGGGAGGCACAATGAGCAGTTCTTC. The encoded protein is CASSLTLGTGRHNEQFF.